The entry below gives a single T cell receptor beta chain sequence along with its context. Its antigen is currently unknown. The sample comes from a study of T cells expressing NK-cell markers. Background on the study: Cells sorted as CD3+CD56+NKG2C+, CD3+CD56+NKG2C- and CD3+CD56-NKG2C+ T cells supplied the TCR beta repertoires. Seven of the eight sequenced donors were HCMV-seropositive; one was seronegative.

What made the TCR beta cDNA was 5'RACE template switching with UMIs. TCRdb reprocessed the 5' RACE reads and stores each CDR3 protein as one record, lacking DNA. The table gives about 460,000 distinct CDR3 sequences; the top ten clones make up approximately 1.4% of it. General study results and limits: HCMV specificity of the expanded NKG2C+ T cell clones was not established.

CDR3 length: 13 residues. Germline CDR1 and CDR2: MNHEY and SVGAGI. The TCR originated in a woman aged 45-60 years in good health. This chain joins TRBV6-5 and TRBJ2-1. The specimen was blood T cells: a sorted CD56 or NKG2C T cell subset, CD4+ or CD8+ T cells, or bulk PBMC T cells (not recorded which). The CDR3 region is CASSYSIYNEQFF.